These 16 T cell receptor beta chains originate from one sample sequenced in a study of shared clonotypes between healthy human individuals. Some clones are missing from TCRdb's copy, which holds only in-frame ones; the method was immunoSEQ multiplex PCR. The sample includes roughly 2.4 million clones, under 97% of them seen just once. Sequencing used naive CD4+ T cells sorted from blood. As to subset: CD45RA+ positively selected. These receptors all stem from a man aged 18-30 years in good health.

The V call is TRBV9, the J call TRBJ2-1; 7 bases line up with TRBD1. This CDR3 contains 15 residues. V shed 0 bases, J shed 3 bases, and the junction held 3 bases outside the gene matches. Germline V CDR1 and CDR2: SGDLS, YYNGEE. The CDR3 DNA reads TGTGCCAGCAGCGTAGAAGGACAGGACTACAATGAGCAGTTCTTC. It specifies CASSVEGQDYNEQFF.

This clone has only one observation. The rearrangement joins TRBV28 to TRBJ2-7; maybe TRBD1 (5 bases). V lost 6 bases and J lost 3, with 15 bases in between. Per the germline V gene, CDR1 is MDHEN and CDR2 is SYDVKM. The CDR3 runs 14 residues. The DNA of the CDR3 is TGTGCCAGCAGCAGACATACAGGTAACTACGAGCAGTACTTC. Translated, it gives CASSRHTGNYEQYF.

The chain employs TRBV19 and TRBJ1-2, with a possible D match to TRBD1 (5 bases). The V end was cut by 5 bases, the J end by 6 bases, with 13 bases between. This CDR3 has 13 amino acids. CDR1 is LNHDA, CDR2 SQIVND, per germline (reference sequence). DNA for the CDR3: TGTGCCAGTAGTTCCGACAGACCCCATGGCTACACCTTC. It specifies CASSSDRPHGYTF.

J is TRBJ1-2 and V is TRBV30; D may be TRBD1 (5 bases). Deletions cut 3 bases from V and 8 bases from J, with 19 bases between. There are 14 residues in the CDR3. Germline CDR1 and CDR2: GTSNPN and SVGIG (reference sequence). DNA for the CDR3: TGTGCCTGGAGAGAAACAGGTTCCCTACGAGGCTACACCTTC. It encodes CAWRETGSLRGYTF.

This clone was observed once. The CDR3 protein is CASSWDRGNGYTF. DNA for the CDR3: TGTGCCAGCAGTTGGGACAGGGGTAATGGCTACACCTTC. The chain has TRBV6-5 and TRBJ1-2; TRBD1 agrees at 10 bases. Trimming took 4 bases from V and 6 from J; bases not matched to a gene: 2. Germline CDR1 reads MNHEY; CDR2 reads SVGAGI. The CDR3 runs 13 residues.

This clone was found a few times. The identical CDR3 is also encoded by other nucleotide sequences in the sample. This chain links TRBV30 with TRBJ1-5, with D possibly matching TRBD1 (5 bases). This CDR3 region has 14 residues. Between the trimmed V and J ends, which lost 2 bases and 0 bases, there was a span of 8 bases. The germline gives CDR1 GTSNPN, CDR2 SVGIG (reference sequence). The CDR3 loop is CAWSPGHSNQPQHF. The CDR3 DNA reads as TGTGCCTGGAGTCCAGGGCATAGCAATCAGCCCCAGCATTTT. Using reference TRBV30 and TRBJ1-5 for the parts outside the CDR3, the full variable domain is SQTIHQWPATLVQPVGSPLSLECTVEGTSNPNLYWYRQAAGRGLQLLFYSVGIGQISSEVPQNLSASRPQDRQFILSSKKLLLSDSGFYLCAWSPGHSNQPQHFGDGTRLSIL.

The chain is built from TRBV2 and TRBJ1-1; 12 bases are shared with TRBD1. The CDR3 consists of 15 residues. With 5 bases clipped from V and 11 bases from J, the junction kept 12 bases outside the gene matches. Germline lookup yields CDR1 SNHLY and CDR2 FYNNEI. The CDR3 nucleotides read TGTGCCAGCAGTTCTTTGGGACAGGGGGCGACGAGGGCTTTCTTT. It encodes CASSSLGQGATRAFF.

This chain connects TRBV10-3 to TRBJ2-1, with 8 bases fitting TRBD2. Trimming removed 10 bases from V and 4 bases from J; junction bases left unmatched: 6. The CDR3 spans 13 residues. In germline, CDR1 is ENHRY, CDR2 SYGVKD. The DNA of the CDR3 is TGTGCCACACGGAGCGGGAGATACAATGAGCAGTTCTTC. Protein sequence: CATRSGRYNEQFF.

The rearrangement uses TRBV29-1 and TRBJ2-7; 8 nucleotides line up with TRBD1. This CDR3 is built from 15 residues. Germline trimming cut 0 bases from V and 3 bases from J; bases unmatched to any gene: 7. CDR1 SQVTM and CDR2 ANQGSEA come from the germline V gene. CDR3 amino acids: CSVEDRTGNFYEQYF. The CDR3, as DNA: TGCAGCGTTGAAGACAGGACAGGGAATTTCTACGAGCAGTACTTC.

Of note for this clone: Other nucleotide sequences in the sample specify the same CDR3. The rearrangement links TRBV5-1 to TRBJ1-1; TRBD1 might be the D (6 bases). This CDR3 has 14 amino acids. V gave up 3 bases and J gave up 4 bases, with 13 bases separating them. The V gene's germline CDR1 is SGHRS and CDR2 YFSETQ. CDR3 coding DNA: TGCGCCAGCAGCTCGCAGGGGTCTGGCACTGAAGCTTTCTTT. Protein: CASSSQGSGTEAFF.

The chain uses TRBV2 and TRBJ2-1; 14 nucleotides align to TRBD2. Germline V CDR1 and CDR2: SNHLY, FYNNEI. The CDR3 contains 15 residues. V lost 5 bases, J lost 8 bases, and 5 bases stayed unmatched. CDR3 nucleotide sequence: TGTGCCAGCAGTCAAGGGACTAGCGGGAGTTATGAGCAGTTCTTC. It yields the protein CASSQGTSGSYEQFF. The whole variable domain, remainder taken from reference TRBV2 and TRBJ2-1, is EPEVTQTPSHQVTQMGQEVILRCVPISNHLYFYWYRQILGQKVEFLVSFYNNEISEKSEIFDDQFSVERPDGSNFTLKIRSTKLEDSAMYFCASSQGTSGSYEQFFGPGTRLTVL.

This clone was seen just once. The chain is built from TRBV5-1 and TRBJ2-7; D is unresolved. This CDR3 spans 13 amino acids. CDR1 SGHRS and CDR2 YFSETQ come from the germline V gene. V gave up 2 bases and J gave up 0 bases, with 6 bases separating them. The CDR3: CASSFRSSYEQYF. DNA for the CDR3: TGCGCCAGCAGCTTCCGGAGCTCCTACGAGCAGTACTTC.

CDR3 protein: CASSINGARTDTQYF. The CDR3, as DNA: TGTGCCAGTAGTATTAACGGGGCCCGCACAGATACGCAGTATTTT. The chain joins TRBV19 to TRBJ2-3, with D tentatively TRBD1 or TRBD2 (5 bases each). This CDR3 region has 15 residues. CDR1 LNHDA and CDR2 SQIVND come from the germline V gene (reference sequence). Deletions cut 3 bases from V and 1 base from J, with 11 bases between.

The V call is TRBV4-1, the J call TRBJ2-6, with D possibly being TRBD1 (6 bases). Germline V gene data show CDR1 as MGHRA and CDR2 as YSYEKL. The ends were cut back, 2 bases at V and 6 bases at J, with 11 bases in the middle. The CDR3 consists of 15 residues. The CDR3 sequence: CASSQPGVEANVLTF. The CDR3 DNA follows: TGCGCCAGCAGCCAACCAGGGGTTGAGGCCAACGTCCTGACTTTC.

This clone appeared a single time. The genes are TRBV5-4 and TRBJ2-5, with D tentatively TRBD1 or TRBD2 (7 bases each). V lost 0 bases and J 5 bases, leaving 29 bases between the germline ends. CDR3 length equals 20 residues. Germline V gives CDR1 SGHNT, CDR2 YYREEE (reference sequence). For the CDR3, the DNA is TGTGCCAGCAGCTTGGGGAAAAGACAGGGACGGGGGGACCCCCGGGAGACCCAGTACTTC. Translating gives CASSLGKRQGRGDPRETQYF.

The chain combines TRBV6-1 with TRBJ2-2, with TRBD2 matching over 7 bases. J lost 5 bases, V lost 4 bases, and 7 bases had no gene match. This CDR3 has 15 amino acids. Germline V gene lookup returns CDR1 MNHNS and CDR2 SASEGT. The CDR3 region is CASSGTRTETGELFF. The CDR3 DNA reads TGTGCCAGCAGTGGGACTAGGACTGAGACCGGGGAGCTGTTTTTT.